The 18 T cell receptor beta chains in this list originate from one sample, sequenced in a study of T-cell reconstitution after alpha-beta-depleted transplantation in children. The TCRbeta library was prepared with unique molecular identifiers. One entry per CDR3 protein results from TCRdb running MiXCR on the PCR reads. Here the sample spans around 94,000 distinct CDR3 sequences, approximately 8% being singletons. Sequencing used PBMCs, obtained before TCRalphabeta/CD19-depleted stem cell transplant. The source of these receptors is a boy aged 2 to 10 with acute lymphoblastic leukemia, due to receive a stem cell transplant.

This clonotype was counted ten times or more. The chain recombines TRBV7-6 with TRBJ1-4; no firm D call. The V gene's germline CDR1 is SGHVS and CDR2 FNYEAQ. V lost 5 bases, J lost 13 bases, and 17 bases lay in between. The length of the CDR3 is 13 residues. The CDR3: CASSLGPLEGLFF. CDR3 DNA sequence: TGTGCCAGCAGCCTTGGTCCTCTCGAGGGACTGTTTTTT. The variable domain in full, completed from reference TRBV7-6 and TRBJ1-4, reads GAGVSQSPRYKVTKRGQDVALRCDPISGHVSLYWYRQALGQGPEFLTYFNYEAQQDKSGLPNDRFSAERPEGSISTLTIQRTEQRDSAMYRCASSLGPLEGLFFGSGTQLSVL.

This clonotype appeared many times. V usage is TRBV5-6 and J usage is TRBJ2-1, with D hard to call. The CDR3 covers 11 residues. CDR1 is SGHDT, CDR2 YYEEEE, per germline. V gave up 2 bases and J gave up 10 bases, with 7 bases separating them. CDR3 amino acids: CASSFSQEQFF. The CDR3 bases are TGTGCCAGCAGCTTCTCTCAAGAGCAGTTCTTC.

A remark on this clonotype: A much larger clone differs by one base, so this may be a read error. V usage is TRBV2 and J usage is TRBJ2-1; 8 bases fit TRBD2. Trimming took 8 bases from V and 10 from J; bases not matched to a gene: 13. The CDR3 covers 14 residues. CDR1 is SNHLY, CDR2 FYNNEI, per germline. The CDR3 region has the DNA TGTGCCAGCTGGGAAACTAGCGGCCACTGGGAGCAGTTCTTC. Residues: CASWETSGHWEQFF.

This chain uses TRBV7-6 with TRBJ2-3; 10 bases are a match to TRBD1. Germline values: CDR1 SGHVS, CDR2 FNYEAQ. V shed 2 bases and J 4 bases; nucleotides not matched to a gene: 9. CDR3 length: 17 amino acids. The CDR3 sequence: CASSLYLTGGRADTQYF. As DNA, the CDR3 is TGTGCCAGCAGCTTATATCTGACAGGGGGCAGGGCAGATACGCAGTATTTT.

In this sample, this clonotype turned up many times. J is TRBJ2-1 and V is TRBV6-6; possible D gene TRBD2, 5 bases. CDR1 MNHNY and CDR2 SVGAGI come from the germline V gene (reference sequence). CDR3 size: 13 residues. Trimming removed 5 bases from V and 0 bases from J, with 5 bases in between. The CDR3 DNA sequence: TGTGCCAGCAGTGGGAGCTCCTACAATGAGCAGTTCTTC. Its protein product is CASSGSSYNEQFF.

The rearrangement joins TRBV7-9 to TRBJ2-2, with 8 bases fitting TRBD1. Trimming cost V 5 bases and J 6 bases; bases outside gene matches: 11. Germline loops: CDR1 SEHNR, CDR2 FQNEAQ (reference sequence). The CDR3 runs to 16 residues. The CDR3 region has the DNA TGTGCCAGCAGCCCGCAGGGGGCAGGGACGGCCGGGGAGCTGTTTTTT. It is translated as CASSPQGAGTAGELFF.

Here the CDR3 DNA reads TGTGCCGCCCGTTCTACGGGTACGGACTACGAGCAGTACTTC. Its protein is CAARSTGTDYEQYF. This chain joins TRBV10-3 and TRBJ2-7, with D unclear. There are 14 residues in the CDR3. V was trimmed by 11 bases and J by 3 bases, leaving 20 bases between them. The V gene's germline CDR1 is ENHRY and CDR2 SYGVKD.

This clonotype was observed many times. The chain has TRBV9 and TRBJ2-4, with TRBD2 matching 7 bases. The CDR3 is 15 amino acids. The germline CDR1 and CDR2 sequences are SGDLS and YYNGEE. The ends lost 4 bases at V and 8 bases at J; junction bases unmatched: 12. The CDR3 loop is CASSRVWGGKDIQYF. In DNA, the CDR3 is TGTGCCAGCAGCAGAGTCTGGGGGGGAAAGGACATTCAGTACTTC.

This clonotype was seen ten or more times. The genes are TRBV12-3 or TRBV12-4 and TRBJ1-5; no clear D. V gave up 3 bases and J gave up 6 bases, with 12 bases separating them. The CDR3 covers 14 residues. The CDR3 nucleotides are TGTGCCAGCAGTTTGGGAGGGTTGGGTCAGCCCCAGCATTTT. This gives the protein CASSLGGLGQPQHF.

The chain carries TRBV7-9 and TRBJ1-1, with TRBD1 matching over 8 bases. The CDR3 loop spans 15 amino acids. CDR1 and CDR2 (germline): SEHNR, FQNEAQ (reference sequence). V was pared by 4 bases and J by 1 base, with 5 bases of the junction left unmatched. DNA of the CDR3: TGTGCCAGCAGCTCAGGGGGCGACGGGAACACTGAAGCTTTCTTT. It yields the protein CASSSGGDGNTEAFF.

This clonotype was observed at least ten times. This CDR3 is CATLDGLTDTQYF. The CDR3 DNA follows: TGTGCCACCCTGGACGGCCTCACAGATACGCAGTATTTT. J is TRBJ2-3 and V is TRBV24-1; D gene ambiguous. With 9 bases removed from V and 2 bases from J, the gap between germline ends came to 11 bases. This CDR3 has 13 residues. CDR1 and CDR2 from the germline V gene are KGHDR and SFDVKD.

The chain links TRBV7-9 to TRBJ1-1; no firm D call. Germline values: CDR1 SEHNR, CDR2 FQNEAQ (reference sequence). Trimming shortened V by 1 base and J by 0 bases, and 9 bases separated the two germline ends. CDR3 length: 15 residues. DNA for the CDR3: TGTGCCAGCAGCTTAGTTCGCGGAATGAACACTGAAGCTTTCTTT. Encoded protein: CASSLVRGMNTEAFF.

At least ten counts were recorded for this clonotype. V and J are TRBV24-1 and TRBJ2-7; D is unclear. The CDR3 is 11 amino acids. Looked up from germline, CDR1 is KGHDR and CDR2 is SFDVKD. Trimming pared 9 bases from V and 3 bases from J, leaving 8 bases between. CDR3 sequence reads: CATFGDYEQYF. The DNA of the CDR3 is TGTGCCACCTTCGGTGACTACGAGCAGTACTTC.

The chain employs TRBV9 and TRBJ2-5; 9 bases line up with TRBD2. Trimming at V came to 5 bases and at J to 1 base, leaving 6 bases not matched to a gene. CDR1 SGDLS and CDR2 YYNGEE come from the germline V gene. CDR3 length equals 15 residues. Here the CDR3 DNA reads TGTGCCAGCAGTAATAGCGGGGGACCCCAAGAGACCCAGTACTTC. Its translation: CASSNSGGPQETQYF.

This clonotype was detected ten times or more. The V and J genes are TRBV28 and TRBJ1-5; weak D call: TRBD1 (6 bases). The V end lost 7 bases, the J end lost 2 bases, and 18 bases lay between the germline ends. This CDR3 has 16 residues. Germline loops: CDR1 MDHEN, CDR2 SYDVKM. The CDR3 sequence: CASIPSAGGRNQPQHF. The CDR3 nucleotides are TGTGCCAGCATCCCTTCGGCGGGGGGGCGCAATCAGCCCCAGCATTTT.

This clonotype occurred once. Since a much larger clone is just one base distant, this may be a read error. V is TRBV12-3 or TRBV12-4 and J is TRBJ2-6; unclear D gene. V lost 6 bases, J lost 0 bases, and 3 bases lay in between. This CDR3 is 13 amino acids long. The CDR3 protein is CASSRSGANVLTF. CDR3 sequence (DNA): TGTGCCAGCAGCCGCTCTGGGGCCAACGTCCTGACTTTC.

Ten or more counts support this clonotype. Here the CDR3 DNA reads TGTGCCACCAGCAGAGAACGGACATGGGCCACTGAAGCTTTCTTT. Translating gives CATSRERTWATEAFF. The V and J genes are TRBV15 and TRBJ1-1; the D gene is possibly TRBD1 (5 bases). There are 15 residues in the CDR3. V gave up 0 bases and J gave up 4 bases, with 12 bases separating them. CDR1 LNHNV and CDR2 YYDKDF come from the germline V gene (reference sequence).

This clonotype was seen only a few times. This rearrangement joins TRBV12-3 or TRBV12-4 to TRBJ1-6; possible D gene TRBD1, 6 bases. Trimming removed 6 bases at V and 7 bases at J, with 16 bases between. The CDR3 spans 15 residues. In DNA form, the CDR3 reads TGTGCCAGCAGAGGCCTGCCAGGGGTAAATTCACCCCTCCACTTT. Protein product: CASRGLPGVNSPLHF.